The clone carrying this T cell receptor beta chain was seen ten or more times. This beta chain came through as a stray read in a library set up for alpha chains, and its size says little. Every cDNA TCR molecule received its own unique molecular identifier. TCRdb ran MiXCR on the 5' RACE reads and lists one entry per CDR3 protein. Of more than 6,500 distinct CDR3 sequences in the sample, 8.5% to 10% were seen once. The CDR3 has 13 residues. Germline CDR1 WNHNN, CDR2 SYGVQD (reference sequence). The ends were cut back, 2 bases at V and 0 bases at J, with 4 bases in the middle. This sample was included in a study of spatial heterogeneity in lung cancer. The time point here: sample taken at primary tumor resection. In each case, whole RNA from tumor, nontumor lung or frozen PBMC was sequenced unsorted. The donors comprised roughly 71 untreated early-stage non-small cell lung cancer patients.

The sequencing used PBMCs, collected at surgery. This chain links TRBV10-1 with TRBJ2-5; no clear D. The clonotype comes from a male donor with early-stage non-small cell lung cancer. The CDR3: CASSEADQETQYF. The DNA of the CDR3 is TGCGCCAGCAGTGAGGCAGACCAAGAGACCCAGTACTTC.